This T cell receptor beta chain appears in the sequencing data of a study of PD-L1 blockade in urothelial cancer. Study-level information: Patients with male sex and bladder-origin urothelial cancer accounted for about 85% of the roughly 30 enrolled. Earlier, patients had received 0 to 3 chemotherapy regimens.

Time point specified: peripheral blood 6 weeks after treatment start. Patients were diagnosed with urothelial carcinoma, either locally advanced or metastatic. Trimming left V 1 base short and J 2 bases short, with 8 bases between. Germline CDR1 is WSHSY and CDR2 is SAAADI. This CDR3 contains 14 residues. This clone has only a few counts. Spiked synthetic TCR analogs estimated absolute template abundance per PCR. Here immunoSEQ multiplex PCR was the method, and the copy in TCRdb shows in-frame clones only, minus some. This table has some 19,000 clones, over 80% appearing once. The rearrangement uses TRBV10-2 and TRBJ2-5; D might be TRBD1 (5 bases). The sample in question was PBMCs, obtained around atezolizumab (anti-PD-L1) treatment. The sequence was collected from a man in his fifties with urothelial cancer. The CDR3: CASSELGLQETQYF. DNA of the CDR3: TGCGCCAGCAGTGAGTTGGGGCTACAAGAGACCCAGTACTTC.